A single sample is the source of the 21 T cell receptor beta chains below, sequenced in a study of blood T cell repertoires in COVID-19. Measured with immunoSEQ multiplex PCR; TCRdb has only the in-frame clones, and not every one. The profile shows roughly 310,000 clones, 90% of them singletons. Sequencing used PBMCs or T cells enriched from blood (not recorded which). These TCRs come from a man between 60 and 75 years old who had recovered from COVID-19.

V and J are TRBV25-1 and TRBJ1-4; a weak D match, TRBD1 (6 bases). CDR1 and CDR2 from the germline V gene are MGHDK and SYGVNS. V lost 6 bases to trimming and J lost 10 bases, with 15 bases between them. This CDR3 is 13 amino acids long. The CDR3 reads CASSSRTAGKLFF. The DNA for the CDR3 is TGTGCCAGCAGCTCTCGGACAGCAGGAAAACTGTTTTTT.

This rearrangement joins TRBV6-5 to TRBJ2-3; 10 bases match TRBD2. V was pared by 9 bases and J by 2 bases, with 5 bases of the junction left unmatched. This CDR3 has 14 residues. From germline, CDR1 is MNHEY and CDR2 SVGAGI. The CDR3 loop reads CASGTSAYTDTQYF. CDR3 bases: TGTGCCAGTGGGACTAGCGCGTACACAGATACGCAGTATTTT.

The chain joins TRBV12-5 to TRBJ2-2, with D maybe TRBD2 (6 bases). The CDR3 is 19 amino acids. Germline CDR1 reads LGHNT; CDR2 reads FRNRAP. Deletions cut 4 bases from V and 3 bases from J, with 24 bases between. The CDR3 nucleotides are TGTGCTAGTGGTTGGGAGTGGGAGGTACACCCAGGTGACACCGGGGAGCTGTTTTTT. This translates into CASGWEWEVHPGDTGELFF.

This sequence joins TRBV11-2 and TRBJ2-2; D ambiguous. The V and J ends lost 4 bases and 13 bases respectively, with 10 bases between them. CDR3 length equals 11 residues. Germline V gives CDR1 SGHAT, CDR2 FQNNGV. The CDR3 reads CASSSPGRLFF. CDR3 nucleotide sequence: TGTGCCAGCAGCTCCCCCGGTCGGCTGTTTTTT. Full variable domain (outside the CDR3, taken from reference TRBV11-2 and TRBJ2-2): EAGVAQSPRYKIIEKRQSVAFWCNPISGHATLYWYQQILGQGPKLLIQFQNNGVVDDSQLPKDRFSAERLKGVDSTLKIQPAKLEDSAVYLCASSSPGRLFFGEGSRLTVL.

V usage is TRBV5-4 and J usage is TRBJ2-1; 8 nucleotides match TRBD2. The CDR3 loop spans 16 amino acids. Germline values: CDR1 SGHNT, CDR2 YYREEE (reference sequence). Losses at the gene ends were 0 bases for V and 6 bases for J; bases not matched to a gene: 8. This CDR3 reads CASSLAAGGPRNEQFF. The CDR3 nucleotides read TGTGCCAGCAGCTTGGCCGCGGGGGGACCTCGCAATGAGCAGTTCTTC.

The V and J genes are TRBV11-2 and TRBJ2-2; TRBD1 matches 8 bases. This CDR3 is built from 16 residues. Trimming took 6 bases from V and 0 from J; bases not matched to a gene: 6. CDR1 and CDR2 (germline): SGHAT, FQNNGV. The CDR3 nucleotides read TGTGCCAGCAGGGCACCGGGACAGGCGAACACCGGGGAGCTGTTTTTT. Protein product: CASRAPGQANTGELFF.

This chain links TRBV11-2 with TRBJ1-5; a possible D gene is TRBD1 (5 bases). Germline V gene data show CDR1 as SGHAT and CDR2 as FQNNGV. The V and J ends lost 5 bases and 6 bases respectively, with 14 bases between them. The CDR3 is made up of 14 amino acids. The CDR3 loop is CASSPAGGGQPQHF. The CDR3, as DNA: TGTGCCAGCAGCCCTGCGGGGGGTGGTCAGCCCCAGCATTTT. The whole variable domain, remainder taken from reference TRBV11-2 and TRBJ1-5, is EAGVAQSPRYKIIEKRQSVAFWCNPISGHATLYWYQQILGQGPKLLIQFQNNGVVDDSQLPKDRFSAERLKGVDSTLKIQPAKLEDSAVYLCASSPAGGGQPQHFGDGTRLSIL.

V is TRBV27 and J is TRBJ1-1, with 9 positions matching TRBD1. This CDR3 has 15 residues. The ends lost 0 bases at V and 1 base at J; junction bases unmatched: 0. From germline, CDR1 is MNHEY and CDR2 SMNVEV (reference sequence). The CDR3 DNA reads TGTGCCAGCAGTTTATCGACAGGGGGGAACACTGAAGCTTTCTTT. It translates to CASSLSTGGNTEAFF.

V gene TRBV5-1 combines with J gene TRBJ1-4; no definite D call. Looked up from germline, CDR1 is SGHRS and CDR2 is YFSETQ. CDR3 length: 14 residues. Trimming cost V 4 bases and J 6 bases, with 13 bases left between them. This chain's CDR3 is CASSPNNADEKLFF. In nucleotides, the CDR3 is TGCGCCAGCAGCCCAAATAACGCGGATGAAAAACTGTTTTTT.

This clone was observed a single time. The chain recombines TRBV24-1 with TRBJ2-1; 8 nucleotides align to TRBD2. Germline values: CDR1 KGHDR, CDR2 SFDVKD. Trimming removed 2 bases from V and 4 bases from J; junction bases left unmatched: 6. The CDR3 is made up of 16 amino acids. The CDR3 protein is CATSDSAGAGYNEQFF. CDR3 bases: TGTGCCACCAGTGATTCAGCGGGGGCCGGATACAATGAGCAGTTCTTC.

This clone came up a few times. The chain carries TRBV11-3 and TRBJ1-1, with 7 bases that match TRBD1. The ends lost 5 bases at V and 3 bases at J; junction bases unmatched: 6. Germline lookup yields CDR1 SGHNT and CDR2 YENEEA. CDR3 length: 14 amino acids. CDR3 bases: TGTGCCAGCAGCACGACAGGGTCCGACACTGAAGCTTTCTTT. Protein sequence: CASSTTGSDTEAFF.

This chain connects TRBV6-5 to TRBJ1-6; 7 nucleotides match TRBD1. The CDR3 totals 14 residues. Germline V gene lookup returns CDR1 MNHEY and CDR2 SVGAGI. With 5 bases clipped from V and 10 bases from J, the junction kept 8 bases outside the gene matches. The CDR3 reads CASSRTGGNSPLHF. The CDR3 DNA sequence: TGTGCCAGCAGTCGGACAGGCGGCAACTCACCCCTCCACTTT.

The chain joins TRBV25-1 to TRBJ1-5; 8 nucleotides line up with TRBD1. The CDR3 covers 13 residues. V dropped 4 bases and J dropped 7; count of bases not matched to a gene: 3. Germline V CDR1 and CDR2: MGHDK, SYGVNS. CDR3 sequence: CASSGQGLQPQHF. CDR3 in DNA: TGTGCCAGCAGTGGACAGGGGCTACAGCCCCAGCATTTT.

The CDR3 sequence is CASSIGQPGTEAFF. The CDR3 bases are TGTGCCAGTAGTATAGGACAGCCGGGCACTGAAGCTTTCTTT. V is TRBV19 and J is TRBJ1-1, with a possible D match to TRBD1 (5 bases). Trimming cost V 1 base and J 4 bases, with 10 bases left between them. The germline CDR1 and CDR2 sequences are LNHDA and SQIVND (reference sequence). The CDR3 has 14 amino acids.

The rearrangement joins TRBV7-3 to TRBJ2-1; 14 bases agree with TRBD2. J gave up 9 bases and V 5 bases, and 6 bases lay outside the gene matches. The CDR3 runs to 15 residues. Germline V gene sequence: CDR1 SGHTA, CDR2 FQGTGA. The CDR3 region is CASSPNGLAGGEQFF. For the CDR3, the DNA is TGTGCCAGCAGCCCTAACGGACTAGCGGGAGGTGAGCAGTTCTTC.

V is TRBV19 and J is TRBJ1-4; D is unclear. The CDR3 consists of 14 residues. Germline V gene lookup returns CDR1 LNHDA and CDR2 SQIVND (reference sequence). With 7 bases removed from V and 5 bases from J, the gap between germline ends came to 14 bases. Here the CDR3 reads CASKVGSWNEKLFF. The CDR3 nucleotides are TGTGCCAGTAAGGTGGGCAGCTGGAATGAAAAACTGTTTTTT.

The chain joins TRBV27 to TRBJ1-2; D perhaps matches TRBD1 (6 bases). Germline CDR1 MNHEY, CDR2 SMNVEV (reference sequence). The ends were cut back, 2 bases at V and 7 bases at J, with 8 bases in the middle. This CDR3 has 12 amino acids. The CDR3 region has the DNA TGTGCCAGCAGTTTAGTACAGGGTGGCTACACCTTC. The encoded protein is CASSLVQGGYTF.

This rearrangement joins TRBV14 to TRBJ1-1; a possible D gene is TRBD1 (6 bases). Germline assignment: CDR1 SGHDN and CDR2 FVKESK. The V end lost 0 bases, the J end lost 8 bases, and 16 bases lay between the germline ends. The CDR3 length is 15 residues. The CDR3 here is CASSQEARQVPEAFF. Written as DNA, the CDR3 is TGTGCCAGCAGCCAAGAAGCTAGACAGGTCCCCGAAGCTTTCTTT. The complete variable domain, with remaining parts taken from reference TRBV14 and TRBJ1-1, reads EAGVTQFPSHSVIEKGQTVTLRCDPISGHDNLYWYRRVMGKEIKFLLHFVKESKQDESGMPNNRFLAERTGGTYSTLKVQPAELEDSGVYFCASSQEARQVPEAFFGQGTRLTVV.

The chain uses TRBV7-9 and TRBJ2-2; D is possibly TRBD1 (6 bases). The CDR3 runs 15 residues. CDR1 SEHNR and CDR2 FQNEAQ come from the germline V gene (reference sequence). V lost 5 bases to trimming and J lost 7 bases, with 17 bases between them. As DNA, the CDR3 is TGTGCCAGCAGCGATCAGGGGAGTGGGGACGGGGAGCTGTTTTTT. This sequence encodes CASSDQGSGDGELFF.

The genes are TRBV4-3 and TRBJ1-2; 12 bases align to TRBD1. J gave up 0 bases and V 4 bases, and 6 bases lay outside the gene matches. The CDR3 has 17 amino acids. Germline V gene sequence: CDR1 LGHNA, CDR2 YSLEER. The CDR3 coding sequence is TGCGCCAGCAGCCTGGGACAGGGGGCATTTTCTAACTATGGCTACACCTTC. This codes for CASSLGQGAFSNYGYTF.

This rearrangement joins TRBV18 to TRBJ1-2; perhaps TRBD1 as D (6 bases). Germline V gene data show CDR1 as KGHSH and CDR2 as LQKENI. The CDR3 is 15 residues long. Trimming cost V 3 bases and J 0 bases, with 11 bases left between them. CDR3 in amino acids: CASSPGAVANYGYTF. CDR3 in DNA: TGTGCCAGCTCACCGGGGGCAGTAGCTAACTATGGCTACACCTTC.